Sequencing of this TCR beta chain was carried out in a study of T-cell reconstitution after alpha-beta-depleted transplantation in children. CDR1 KGHDR and CDR2 SFDVKD come from the germline V gene. V lost 1 base to trimming and J lost 5 bases, with 10 bases between them. The CDR3 consists of 14 residues. This clonotype was observed a few times. The antigen is unknown. Study conclusions and caveats: A year post-transplant, T-cell counts and diversity derived mostly from newly produced T cells.

During its preparation, the TCRbeta library received unique molecular identifiers. TCRdb re-called the PCR reads with MiXCR, one entry per CDR3 protein. Of approximately 490,000 distinct CDR3 sequences in the sample, about 10% were seen once. Material: PBMCs, obtained before TCRalphabeta/CD19-depleted stem cell transplant. The source of this sequence is a child aged 2 to 15 with inherited bone marrow failure, due to receive a stem cell transplant. The V gene is TRBV24-1, the J gene TRBJ1-2; D is possibly TRBD1 (5 bases). The CDR3, as DNA: TGTGCCACCAGTGATTTAGGGACTACGTATGGCTACACCTTC. Residues: CATSDLGTTYGYTF.